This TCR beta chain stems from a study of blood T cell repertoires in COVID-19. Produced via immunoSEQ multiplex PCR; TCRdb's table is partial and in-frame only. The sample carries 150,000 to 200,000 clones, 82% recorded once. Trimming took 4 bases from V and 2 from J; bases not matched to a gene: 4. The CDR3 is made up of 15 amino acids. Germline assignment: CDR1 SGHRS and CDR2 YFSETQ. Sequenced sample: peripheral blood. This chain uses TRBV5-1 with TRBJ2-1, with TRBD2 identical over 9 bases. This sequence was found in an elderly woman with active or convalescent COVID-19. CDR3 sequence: CASSQTSGAYNEQFF. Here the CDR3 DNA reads TGCGCCAGCAGCCAGACTAGCGGCGCCTACAATGAGCAGTTCTTC.